This is a list of T cell receptor beta chains from one sample in a study of blood T cell repertoires in COVID-19. Clones were sequenced by immunoSEQ multiplex PCR, and TCRdb holds only the in-frame ones, with some missing. The sample holds over 45,000 clones, approximately 84% seen once. The sample consisted of peripheral blood. Receptor source: a man aged 50-59 years with active COVID-19. CDR3s include the opening cysteine and the closing phenylalanine or tryptophan. Each record gives: V gene, J gene, D gene, clone size, CDR3 DNA, CDR3 protein. A D gene is named only where the DNA matches it firmly. A clone size is listed for some rows: how often the clone was seen (once, few, many), or a class if it is expanded.

TRBV7-8,TRBJ1-1,TRBD1,.,TGTGCCAGCAGCTTGATGACAGGGGCAACCACTGAAGCTTTCTTT,CASSLMTGATTEAFF
TRBV9,TRBJ1-2,.,.,TGTGCCAGCAGCGTAGGATTGGGACATAACGGCTACACCTTC,CASSVGLGHNGYTF
TRBV4-1,TRBJ1-1,.,.,TGCGCCAGCAGCCAAGTGGGGGGGACTGAAGCTTTCTTT,CASSQVGGTEAFF
TRBV5-1,TRBJ2-7,.,.,TGCGCCAGCAGCCACGGCGGGGTCTACGAGCAGTACTTC,CASSHGGVYEQYF
TRBV5-6,TRBJ1-1,.,once,TGTGCCAGCAGCTTGGTGCGGGAGTTAAACACTGAAGCTTTCTTT,CASSLVRELNTEAFF
TRBV5-6,TRBJ2-5,TRBD2,.,TGTGCCAGCAGTTTAGCGGGGGGCTACCAAGAGACCCAGTACTTC,CASSLAGGYQETQYF
TRBV30,TRBJ1-3,.,.,TGTGCCTGGAGTGTACGGCAGGGGGGAAACACCATATATTTT,CAWSVRQGGNTIYF
TRBV5-5,TRBJ1-5,TRBD1,few,TGTGCCAGCAGCTTGGCTATGGACAGGTACAATCAGCCCCAGCATTTT,CASSLAMDRYNQPQHF
TRBV25-1,TRBJ1-4,.,.,TGTGCCAGCAGTGACCTGTGGGGAGCCTATGAAAAACTGTTTTTT,CASSDLWGAYEKLFF
TRBV7-9,TRBJ2-1,TRBD2,.,TGTGCCAGGGAGAGAGTAGCGGGGAGATGGAGTGAGCAGTTCTTC,CARERVAGRWSEQFF
TRBV6-5,TRBJ1-2,.,.,TGTGCCAGCAGTTACTCAGGGGTAGGAAATCATGGCTACACCTTC,CASSYSGVGNHGYTF
TRBV10-3,TRBJ2-2,.,.,TGTGCCATCAGTGAGCAGCCCGCGGGGACCGGGGAGCTGTTTTTT,CAISEQPAGTGELFF